This entry lists 6 T cell receptor beta chains sequenced from one sample in a study of CD8+ T cells in alopecia areata. After isolation, RNA underwent reverse transcription to generate cDNA as the sequencing template. The repertoire was sequenced with immunoSEQ multiplex PCR; TCRdb's copy has only in-frame clones and lacks some. The repertoire holds 150,000 to 250,000 clones, 50% to 60% seen once, with 3.3% in the top ten. Noted treatment: oral pan-JAK inhibitor, 5-10 mg twice daily. This specimen was CD4+ T cells sorted from blood, taken at week 4, from a patient treated with tofacitinib. The receptors stem from a human donor with alopecia areata.

J is TRBJ1-5 and V is TRBV7-2; 7 bases map to TRBD1. V shed 3 bases and J 3 bases; nucleotides not matched to a gene: 8. Germline V gene sequence: CDR1 SGHTA, CDR2 FQGNSA. This CDR3 has 16 amino acids. CDR3 DNA: TGTGCCAGCAGCTTTGGGACAGACGCGAACAATCAGCCCCAGCATTTT. Translating it yields CASSFGTDANNQPQHF.

The J gene is TRBJ2-3, the V gene TRBV28; 9 positions match TRBD2. V lost 5 bases and J lost 3; bases outside the gene matches: 6. Per germline, CDR1 MDHEN and CDR2 SYDVKM. The CDR3 extends over 15 amino acids. DNA for the CDR3: TGTGCCAGCAGTCCGCTAGCGGGGAAAACAGATACGCAGTATTTT. Its protein is CASSPLAGKTDTQYF.

V gene TRBV4-2 combines with J gene TRBJ2-3; D tentatively reads TRBD1 or TRBD2 (5 bases each). Between the trimmed V and J ends, which lost 0 bases and 2 bases, there was a span of 6 bases. Per the germline V gene, CDR1 is LGHNA and CDR2 is YNFKEQ. CDR3 length equals 14 residues. The CDR3: CASSQDGTTDTQYF. CDR3 in DNA: TGTGCCAGCAGCCAAGATGGGACCACAGATACGCAGTATTTT.

CDR3 residues: CASSYGQPTEAFF. CDR3 nucleotide sequence: TGCGCCAGCAGCTACGGACAGCCCACCGAAGCTTTCTTT. The rearrangement links TRBV5-1 to TRBJ1-1; possibly TRBD1 for D (6 bases). This CDR3 comprises 13 residues. V shed 3 bases and J shed 8 bases, with 14 bases lying between them. Germline-derived CDR1 and CDR2 are SGHRS and YFSETQ.

This chain links TRBV5-6 with TRBJ1-5, with a possible D match to TRBD1 (5 bases). Looked up from germline, CDR1 is SGHDT and CDR2 is YYEEEE. Trimming left V 4 bases short and J 4 bases short, with 15 bases between. The CDR3 is 15 residues long. The CDR3 nucleotides read TGTGCCAGCAGCCCCCGGGACGGACGGAATCAGCCCCAGCATTTT. It yields the protein CASSPRDGRNQPQHF.

This sequence joins TRBV6-6 and TRBJ2-7; TRBD2 agrees at 12 bases. This CDR3 region has 15 residues. With V trimmed by 4 bases and J by 3 bases, 4 bases remained unmatched. In germline, CDR1 is MNHNY, CDR2 SVGAGI (reference sequence). CDR3 protein: CASSSLAGGNYEQYF. CDR3 DNA sequence: TGTGCCAGCAGTTCACTAGCGGGGGGCAACTACGAGCAGTACTTC.